The 3 T cell receptor beta chains in this list originate from one sample, sequenced in a study of memory CD4+ T cells and cytomegalovirus serostatus. Single viable CD3+CD4+CD8-CD45RO+ cells were sorted as the memory CD4+ T cells. Generated by immunoSEQ multiplex PCR, the TCRdb table keeps only in-frame clones and is missing some. The sample shows under 75,000 clones, 80% of them seen only once. The sequenced material came from memory CD4+ T cells from blood. The receptors originated from an adult in good health and CMV-seronegative. Some clones in this sample may be carry-over from other donors' samples.

This clone was recorded once. V and J are TRBV6-6 and TRBJ2-7; D is unresolved. Looked up from germline, CDR1 is MNHNY and CDR2 is SVGAGI (reference sequence). The CDR3 length is 16 residues. The V end was cut by 7 bases, the J end by 2 bases, with 21 bases between. This CDR3 reads CASTMVPTEPPYEQYF. The CDR3 nucleotides are TGTGCCAGCACTATGGTCCCGACCGAACCCCCCTACGAGCAGTACTTC.

The chain uses TRBV19 and TRBJ2-7, with D unresolved. The CDR3 runs 12 residues. Per germline, CDR1 LNHDA and CDR2 SQIVND (reference sequence). Trimming left V 5 bases short and J 5 bases short, with 10 bases between. CDR3 sequence (DNA): TGTGCCAGTAGTGGGGTTAGTGACGAGCAGTACTTC. Its translation: CASSGVSDEQYF. Looking up the rest from reference TRBV19 and TRBJ2-7 gives the full variable domain: DGGITQSPKYLFRKEGQNVTLSCEQNLNHDAMYWYRQDPGQGLRLIYYSQIVNDFQKGDIAEGYSVSREKKESFPLTVTSAQKNPTAFYLCASSGVSDEQYFGPGTRLTVT.

This chain links TRBV6-5 with TRBJ1-1; D is perhaps TRBD1 (5 bases). Between the trimmed V and J ends, which lost 0 bases and 3 bases, there was a span of 11 bases. The germline V gene has CDR1 MNHEY and CDR2 SVGAGI. This CDR3 has 15 residues. The DNA for the CDR3 is TGTGCCAGCAGTTACTCGAGAGCGGGGGACACTGAAGCTTTCTTT. This sequence encodes CASSYSRAGDTEAFF.